This T cell receptor (beta chain) was sequenced during a study of beta chain features in type 1 diabetes. The isolated RNA, all of it, was reverse transcribed, so expressed TCRB transcripts were what got sequenced. Method: immunoSEQ multiplex PCR; TCRdb's copy keeps in-frame clones and lacks some. Among 360,000 or so clones listed, roughly 21% were seen once. Findings and limits, study-wide: Shorter TCRB CDR3s, moderately but significantly so, were found in Type 1 diabetes patients in all four CD4+ subsets.

In regard to this clone: What it binds is unknown.

A single heparinised draw of approximately 0.11 L on average was taken per donor. CD45RO/CCR7/CD25/CD127/CD95/CD27 sorting isolated CD4+ naive, central memory, regulatory and stem cell-like memory cells. Germline V lookup: CDR1 LNHDA, CDR2 SQIVND (reference sequence). Trimming cost V 6 bases and J 6 bases; bases outside gene matches: 9. The CDR3 has 14 residues. This chain joins TRBV19 and TRBJ2-7; TRBD1 aligns across 9 bases. The sample taken for sequencing was naive CD4+ T cells from blood. The clonotype was recovered from a woman younger than 35 in good health. This chain's CDR3 is CASSRGTGLSEQYF. DNA of the CDR3: TGTGCCAGTAGCCGCGGGACAGGGCTAAGCGAGCAGTACTTC.